This TCR beta chain is drawn from a study of CD8 T cells in ankylosing spondylitis. Quantitative 5'-RACE was performed with molecular barcodes, and it yielded the TCR beta libraries. TCRdb independently ran MiXCR on the 5' RACE reads; one entry per CDR3 protein. This sample has 750,000 to 850,000 distinct CDR3 sequences, with 10% to 15% found just once. From germline, CDR1 is SGHRS and CDR2 YFSETQ. The CDR3 is 14 amino acids. In this sample, this clonotype turned up many times. The antigen remains undetermined. Germline is not matched at one junction end, which may reflect a read error. Findings and limits, study-wide: Matched synovial fluid from ankylosing spondylitis patients was reported to be enriched for disease-linked clones. Typical of ankylosing spondylitis blood, it appeared, was a TCR beta motif of eight highly homologous variants.

This receptor was obtained from a male donor with ankylosing spondylitis. Input material: blood, either unsorted or a sorted T cell fraction (not recorded which). The chain has TRBV5-1 and TRBJ2-2; D remains ambiguous. DNA for the CDR3: TGTGCCAGCAGCTTAGGCCAGAACACCGGGGAGCTGTTTTTT. Translation gives CASSLGQNTGELFF.